A single sample is the source of the 18 T cell receptor beta chains below, sequenced in a study of blood T cell repertoires in COVID-19. Produced via immunoSEQ multiplex PCR; TCRdb's table is partial and in-frame only. The sample has roughly 100,000 clones, approximately 80% seen once; the top ten hold around 12%. The sample was peripheral blood. These receptors came from a human donor in a cohort sampled during active COVID-19.

This clone rates as medium-sized. J is TRBJ2-1 and V is TRBV10-3, with 7 bases identical to TRBD1. From germline, CDR1 is ENHRY and CDR2 SYGVKD. The CDR3 has 15 residues. J lost 7 bases, V lost 0 bases, and 6 bases had no gene match. CDR3 sequence reads: CAISESEGAGNEQFF. In DNA form, the CDR3 reads TGTGCCATCAGTGAGTCTGAGGGGGCGGGTAATGAGCAGTTCTTC.

This clone was counted a single time. The chain uses TRBV5-6 and TRBJ1-3; 7 nucleotides line up with TRBD1. With 3 bases clipped from V and 2 bases from J, the junction kept 8 bases outside the gene matches. The CDR3 totals 16 residues. The germline V gene encodes CDR1 SGHDT and CDR2 YYEEEE. CDR3 nucleotide sequence: TGTGCCAGCAGCTCCGACAGGGTAGGAGCTGGAAACACCATATATTTT. As protein: CASSSDRVGAGNTIYF. Using reference TRBV5-6 and TRBJ1-3 for the parts outside the CDR3, the full variable domain is DAGVTQSPTHLIKTRGQQVTLRCSPKSGHDTVSWYQQALGQGPQFIFQYYEEEERQRGNFPDRFSGHQFPNYSSELNVNALLLGDSALYLCASSSDRVGAGNTIYFGEGSWLTVV.

This clone was recorded only once. V is TRBV7-9 and J is TRBJ1-1; D is undetermined. The CDR3 is 14 amino acids. The V end was cut by 2 bases, the J end by 8 bases, with 15 bases between. CDR1 and CDR2 (germline): SEHNR, FQNEAQ (reference sequence). The CDR3 here is CASSLIRRGQEAFF. As DNA, the CDR3 is TGTGCCAGCAGCTTAATCCGGCGGGGTCAGGAAGCTTTCTTT.

The table lists this clone with a count of one. V usage is TRBV25-1 and J usage is TRBJ2-7; D possibly corresponds to TRBD1 (7 bases). Germline CDR1 reads MGHDK; CDR2 reads SYGVNS. The V end was cut by 7 bases, the J end by 4 bases, with 14 bases between. The CDR3 is 13 residues long. CDR3 DNA sequence: TGTGCCAGCACCCGACCAGGGGGGTACGAGCAGTACTTC. Its protein is CASTRPGGYEQYF.

The gene calls are TRBV7-2 and TRBJ2-7; unclear D gene. This CDR3 is 13 amino acids long. Germline V gene lookup returns CDR1 SGHTA and CDR2 FQGNSA. V lost 8 bases and J 0 bases, leaving 11 bases between the germline ends. CDR3 residues: CASAPGSSYEQYF. DNA of the CDR3: TGTGCCAGCGCACCAGGAAGCTCCTACGAGCAGTACTTC.

The V and J genes are TRBV19 and TRBJ1-2, with 8 bases lining up with TRBD1. CDR1 and CDR2 (germline): LNHDA, SQIVND (reference sequence). Germline trimming cut 5 bases from V and 5 bases from J; bases unmatched to any gene: 16. This CDR3 spans 17 amino acids. The CDR3 spells CASSGQGRDSMTYGYTF. DNA for the CDR3: TGTGCCAGTAGTGGACAGGGCCGGGATTCAATGACTTATGGCTACACCTTC.

This clone has a handful of counts. J is TRBJ1-2 and V is TRBV7-9, with TRBD1 matching over 7 bases. Unmatched junction bases numbered 13, after V lost 5 bases and J lost 1 base. CDR3 size: 17 residues. Germline V gene lookup returns CDR1 SEHNR and CDR2 FQNEAQ (reference sequence). This CDR3 is CASSLTGTEVFNYGYTF. In DNA form, the CDR3 reads TGTGCCAGCAGCCTAACCGGGACAGAAGTGTTTAACTATGGCTACACCTTC. Filled out from reference TRBV7-9 and TRBJ1-2, the complete variable domain reads DTGVSQNPRHKITKRGQNVTFRCDPISEHNRLYWYRQTLGQGPEFLTYFQNEAQLEKSRLLSDRFSAERPKGSFSTLEIQRTEQGDSAMYLCASSLTGTEVFNYGYTFGSGTRLTVV.

This chain connects TRBV5-1 to TRBJ1-4; D ambiguous. Trimming took off 0 bases at V and 8 bases at J, with 14 bases between the two ends. The germline V gene has CDR1 SGHRS and CDR2 YFSETQ. The CDR3 is 15 residues long. This CDR3 is CASSLVSREGEKLFF. The CDR3 DNA follows: TGCGCCAGCAGCTTGGTTAGTAGGGAGGGCGAAAAACTGTTTTTT.

DNA of the CDR3: TGTGCCAGTAGTATAAGGGGTTTAGCCAATGGCTACACCTTC. Encoded protein: CASSIRGLANGYTF. The chain is built from TRBV19 and TRBJ1-2; a weak D match, TRBD1 (5 bases). Trimming took off 2 bases at V and 6 bases at J, with 13 bases between the two ends. The CDR3 has 14 amino acids. Germline CDR1 and CDR2: LNHDA and SQIVND (reference sequence).

V and J are TRBV6-5 and TRBJ2-7, with 7 positions matching TRBD1. V lost 5 bases and J lost 2; bases outside the gene matches: 3. This CDR3 region has 13 residues. Germline values: CDR1 MNHEY, CDR2 SVGAGI. Written as DNA, the CDR3 is TGTGCCAGCAGTCCCGGGACAGCCTACGAGCAGTACTTC. Translated, it gives CASSPGTAYEQYF.

V and J are TRBV25-1 and TRBJ1-1; D may be TRBD1 (6 bases). The CDR3 runs to 15 residues. Per germline, CDR1 MGHDK and CDR2 SYGVNS. V was pared by 4 bases and J by 2 bases, with 14 bases between. The chain's CDR3 is CASSGAGQSNTEAFF. The CDR3 DNA reads TGTGCCAGCAGTGGGGCCGGACAGTCAAACACTGAAGCTTTCTTT.

This chain connects TRBV7-9 to TRBJ1-3, with D tentatively TRBD1 (5 bases). The V end was cut by 6 bases, the J end by 2 bases, with 11 bases between. Germline CDR1 reads SEHNR; CDR2 reads FQNEAQ (reference sequence). The CDR3 loop spans 14 amino acids. The CDR3 region is CASRRPGAGNTIYF. The CDR3 DNA sequence: TGTGCCAGCAGACGACCGGGGGCTGGAAACACCATATATTTT.

The CDR3 sequence is CASSVAGTENTEAFF. CDR3 nucleotide sequence: TGTGCCAGCAGCGTAGCTGGGACAGAGAACACTGAAGCTTTCTTT. V usage is TRBV9 and J usage is TRBJ1-1, with 7 bases aligning to TRBD1. Germline V gene sequence: CDR1 SGDLS, CDR2 YYNGEE. The CDR3 length is 15 residues. The junction had 3 bases not matched to a gene; V was cut back by 0 bases and J by 1 base.

J is TRBJ2-1 and V is TRBV12-5; D unclear. V lost 3 bases to trimming and J lost 4 bases, with 10 bases between them. This CDR3 is built from 14 residues. CDR1 and CDR2 from the germline V gene are LGHNT and FRNRAP. In nucleotides, the CDR3 is TGTGCTAGTGGTTTCTCGGGTACATACAATGAGCAGTTCTTC. It is translated as CASGFSGTYNEQFF.

This clone was seen only once. The chain joins TRBV30 to TRBJ1-6; D perhaps matches TRBD1 (5 bases). The CDR3 is 11 residues long. The germline V and J ends were trimmed by 1 base and 11 bases, with 6 bases remaining between them. From germline, CDR1 is GTSNPN and CDR2 SVGIG (reference sequence). CDR3 nucleotide sequence: TGTGCCTGGAGTGAAGGGGCACCCCTCCACTTT. Amino acid sequence: CAWSEGAPLHF.

V is TRBV12-1 and J is TRBJ2-7; the tabulated D call, TRBD2, remains unverified against the DNA. TRBV12-1 is a known pseudogene. CDR3 size: 15 residues. The CDR3 reads CASSYPVRAGYEQYF. The CDR3, as DNA: TGTGCCAGCAGTTACCCGGTGAGGGCAGGATACGAGCAGTACTTC.

In its sample, this clone was seen once. The rearrangement uses TRBV3-1 (or the pseudogene TRBV3-2) and TRBJ2-1, with 10 bases lining up with TRBD1. Germline lookup yields CDR1 LGHDT and CDR2 YNNKEL (reference sequence). This CDR3 contains 15 residues. The V gene end was trimmed by 4 bases and the J gene end by 7 bases; junction bases not matched to a gene: 7. CDR3 coding DNA: TGTGCCAGCAGCCGTACCGGGACAGGGGAGAATGAGCAGTTCTTC. Translated: CASSRTGTGENEQFF.

The CDR3 loop is CASSPFSSYEQYF. In DNA, the CDR3 is TGCGCCAGCAGCCCCTTTAGCTCCTACGAGCAGTACTTC. The chain has TRBV5-1 and TRBJ2-7; D is ambiguous. Trimming took off 4 bases at V and 0 bases at J, with 8 bases between the two ends. CDR3 size: 13 residues. Germline values: CDR1 SGHRS, CDR2 YFSETQ.